The rows below give T cell receptor beta chains drawn from one sample of a study of tumor-infiltrating lymphocytes in primary liver carcinoma. TCRdb recomputed calls from the multiplex PCR reads with MiXCR, one row per CDR3 protein. The top ten hold about 18% of the sample, which has 250,000 to 350,000 distinct CDR3 sequences, 58% seen once. The sample consisted of peripheral blood. These receptors were collected from a woman aged 25 to 45 with primary liver carcinoma and hepatitis B virus infection. CDR3s include the opening cysteine and the closing phenylalanine or tryptophan. The order of the fields is D gene, J gene, V gene, clone size, CDR3 protein, CDR3 DNA. A D gene is named only where the DNA matches it firmly. Size values are once, few and many counts, or a class for expanded clones, and some rows have none.

>.|TRBJ1-4|TRBV6-5|few
CASSRTWNEKLFF
TGTGCCAGCAGCCGTACGTGGAATGAAAAACTGTTTTTT
>.|TRBJ2-1|TRBV4-1|few
CASSQNRAAGSNEQFF
TGCGCCAGCAGCCAAAACAGGGCGGCCGGGAGCAATGAGCAGTTCTTC
>.|TRBJ2-5|TRBV7-9|few
CASSSLSGSGGTQYF
TGTGCCAGCAGCTCACTTTCCGGGTCAGGTGGGACCCAGTACTTC
>.|TRBJ1-5|TRBV5-6|few
CASSLLGDASNQPQHF
TGTGCCAGCAGCTTGCTAGGGGACGCCTCCAATCAGCCCCAGCATTTT
>TRBD2|TRBJ2-1|TRBV5-6|few
CASSPGTSGYGIEQFF
TGTGCCAGCAGCCCCGGGACTAGCGGATACGGTATTGAGCAGTTCTTC
>.|TRBJ2-1|TRBV11-3|few
CASRGNNEQFF
TGTGCCAGCAGGGGGAACAATGAGCAGTTCTTC
>TRBD2|TRBJ2-1|TRBV10-3|.
CATLPSGRTYNEQIF
TGTGCCACCCTCCCGAGCGGGAGGACCTACAATGAGCAGATCTTC
>.|TRBJ1-2|TRBV4-3|.
CANSAELEIYDYTF
TGCGCCAACAGCGCTGAGTTGGAGATCTATGATTACACCTTC
>.|TRBJ2-2|TRBV30|.
CAWSTGTGTGELFF
TGTGCCTGGAGTACCGGGACTGGCACCGGGGAGCTGTTTTTT
>TRBD2|TRBJ2-3|TRBV30|few
CAWSSSGPTDTQYF
TGTGCCTGGAGTTCTAGCGGTCCCACAGATACGCAGTATTTT
>.|TRBJ2-3|TRBV6-5|.
CAILTPAGNSTDTRYF
TGTGCCATCCTCACGCCAGCCGGGAACAGCACAGATACGCGGTATTTT
>.|TRBJ2-2|TRBV5-6|.
CAISSAPGVTGELFF
TGTGCCATCAGCTCGGCACCCGGAGTCACCGGGGAGCTGTTTTTT
>.|TRBJ2-1|TRBV12-3/TRBV12-4|many
CASGLASVYEQFF
TGTGCCAGCGGTCTAGCATCGGTTTATGAGCAGTTCTTC
>.|TRBJ1-2|TRBV28|.
CAGSLGKDYGYTF
TGTGCCGGCAGTTTGGGGAAGGACTATGGCTACACCTTC
>TRBD2|TRBJ2-1|TRBV7-9|.
CASSPGLDVAGVYNEQFF
TGTGCCAGCAGCCCCGGCCTGGACGTAGCGGGAGTCTACAATGAGCAGTTCTTC
>TRBD1|TRBJ1-1|TRBV28|.
CASTIPGQGLKAFF
TGTGCCAGCACCATTCCGGGACAGGGACTAAAAGCTTTCTTT
>TRBD2|TRBJ2-1|TRBV4-3|few
CASSQEQREGDEQFF
TGCGCCAGCAGCCAAGAACAGCGGGAGGGGGATGAGCAGTTCTTC
>.|TRBJ2-1|TRBV11-2|.
CASSKGVTTPGNEQFF
TGTGCCAGCAGCAAAGGGGTGACTACCCCCGGCAACGAGCAGTTCTTC
>.|TRBJ2-2|TRBV5-6|.
CPSSFLAGELFF
TGTCCCAGCAGCTTCCTGGCCGGGGAGCTGTTTTTT
>.|TRBJ2-3|TRBV12-3/TRBV12-4|.
CASSLSNLPTDMQYF
TGTGCCAGCAGTTTGAGTAACCTCCCCACAGATATGCAGTATTTT
>.|TRBJ2-7|TRBV28|.
CASIPGRPPYEQYF
TGTGCCAGCATCCCGGGACGGCCCCCCTACGAGCAGTACTTC
>TRBD2|TRBJ2-7|TRBV11-2|.
CASSLVGSGLSSYERYF
TGTGCCAGCAGCTTAGTAGGTAGCGGGTTGAGCTCCTACGAGCGATACTTC
>.|TRBJ2-5|TRBV13|.
CASSLESGNSFQETQYF
TGTGCCAGCAGCTTAGAATCGGGAAACAGCTTCCAAGAGACCCAGTACTTC
>.|TRBJ2-3|TRBV4-2|.
CASGQGTSTDTQYF
TGTGCCAGCGGCCAAGGAACTAGCACAGATACGCAGTATTTT
>.|TRBJ2-1|TRBV11-3|.
CASSLDQAGGGMFF
TGTGCCAGCAGCTTAGATCAAGCAGGAGGAGGGATGTTCTTC
>TRBD1|TRBJ2-5|TRBV6-2/TRBV6-3|once
CANSYDRGRETQYF
TGTGCCAACAGTTACGACAGGGGGCGAGAGACCCAGTACTTC
>TRBD2|TRBJ2-2|TRBV5-8|.
CASSTGLAGRTGELFF
TGTGCCAGCAGCACGGGACTAGCGGGTCGCACCGGGGAGCTGTTTTTT
>.|TRBJ2-1|TRBV12-3/TRBV12-4|many
CASSLQTLSYNEQFF
TGTGCCAGCAGTTTACAGACCCTCTCCTACAATGAGCAGTTCTTC
>.|TRBJ2-1|TRBV4-1|.
CASSFRLYNEQFF
TGCGCCAGCAGCTTCCGACTTTACAATGAGCAGTTCTTC
>TRBD1|TRBJ2-4|TRBV11-2|once
CASSSSGTVYIQYF
TGTGCCAGCAGTTCATCCGGGACAGTGTACATTCAGTACTTC
>TRBD1|TRBJ2-7|TRBV28|.
CTSEGTATYEQYF
TGTACCAGCGAGGGGACAGCTACATACGAGCAGTACTTC
>.|TRBJ2-7|TRBV29-1|many
CSVEDPEKQYF
TGCAGCGTTGAAGATCCAGAGAAGCAGTACTTC
>.|TRBJ1-5|TRBV6-1|many
CATNGGGTYSNQPQHF
TGTGCCACCAACGGGGGTGGCACATATAGCAATCAGCCCCAGCATTTT
>.|TRBJ1-1|TRBV13|.
CASRRPASNTEAFF
TGTGCCAGCAGACGTCCGGCTAGTAACACTGAAGCTTTCTTT
>.|TRBJ2-3|TRBV4-2|.
CASSQDPLWYDTHYF
TGTGCCAGCAGCCAAGATCCCCTATGGTACGATACGCACTATTTT
>.|TRBJ1-2|TRBV6-6|many
CASSRGPFGETNYGYTF
TGTGCCAGCAGCCGAGGACCGTTTGGGGAGACTAACTATGGCTACACCTTC
>.|TRBJ1-2|TRBV6-5|many
CASSYAPRGESYGYTF
TGTGCCAGCAGTTACGCGCCTCGGGGGGAATCTTATGGCTACACCTTC
>TRBD1|TRBJ2-2|TRBV28|few
CASSQGQVDTGELFF
TGTGCCAGCAGTCAGGGACAGGTGGACACCGGGGAGCTGTTTTTT
>.|TRBJ2-7|TRBV7-9|few
CASSRVSGDYEQYF
TGTGCCAGCAGCCGCGTCTCGGGAGACTACGAGCAGTACTTC
>TRBD1|TRBJ2-6|TRBV7-9|.
CASRSGTGASGANVLTF
TGTGCCAGCAGATCCGGGACAGGGGCGTCTGGGGCCAACGTCCTGACTTTC
>.|TRBJ2-7|TRBV10-3|.
CVISELGVLWGEQYF
TGTGTCATCAGTGAACTGGGGGTGCTATGGGGCGAGCAGTACTTC
>.|TRBJ1-2|TRBV12-5|.
CTNGGRRMPNYGYTF
TGTACTAATGGAGGACGGAGAATGCCGAACTATGGCTACACCTTC
>.|TRBJ1-6|TRBV28|.
CASSLDCRESTLHF
TGTGCCAGCAGTTTAGATTGTCGGGAAAGCACCCTCCACTTT
>.|TRBJ1-4|TRBV6-1|few
CASSEFGQGSEKLFF
TGTGCCAGCAGTGAATTTGGGCAGGGATCTGAAAAACTGTTTTTT
>TRBD2|TRBJ2-7|TRBV4-1|many
CASSRASGSSYEQYF
TGCGCCAGCAGCCGGGCTAGCGGGAGCTCCTACGAGCAGTACTTC
>.|TRBJ2-2|TRBV28|.
CASSASSWIGELFF
TGTGCCAGCAGTGCCTCGTCGTGGATCGGGGAACTGTTCTTT
>TRBD2|TRBJ2-3|TRBV5-1|once
CASSRTSGRSTYTQYF
TGCGCCAGCAGCCGGACTAGCGGGAGAAGCACATATACGCAGTATTTT
>.|TRBJ2-4|TRBV7-3|.
CASSLRADNIQYF
TGTGCCAGCAGCTTACGGGCGGATAACATTCAGTACTTC
>TRBD1|TRBJ1-2|TRBV29-1|many
CSVDKGGGGYTF
TGCAGCGTTGACAAAGGGGGCGGTGGCTACACCTTC
>TRBD2|TRBJ2-3|TRBV6-6|many
CASSYTRSGSGTDTQYF
TGTGCCAGCAGTTACACCCGCAGCGGGAGCGGCACAGATACGCAGTATTTT
>.|TRBJ1-2|TRBV4-2|few
CTSSQGRETNYGYTF
TGTACCAGCAGCCAGGGCAGGGAAACTAACTATGGCTACACCTTC
>TRBD2|TRBJ2-3|TRBV29-1|.
CSAASNSGGGDTQYF
TGCAGCGCCGCTTCTAATAGCGGGGGGGGGGATACGCAGTATTTT
>.|TRBJ2-5|TRBV28|.
CVTAQLHLATQYF
TGTGTCACCGCCCAACTACACCTGGCGACCCAGTACTTC
>.|TRBJ2-7|TRBV6-1|few
CASSVGGQSYEQYF
TGTGCCAGCAGCGTCGGGGGACAGTCCTACGAGCAGTACTTC
>.|TRBJ2-3|TRBV12-3/TRBV12-4|few
CASSLYTHTDTQYF
TGTGCCAGCAGTTTATACACCCACACAGATACGCAGTATTTT
>.|TRBJ2-7|TRBV7-9|.
CASSHVVGLPVQYF
TGTGCCAGCAGCCACGTAGTAGGGCTCCCAGTGCAGTACTTC
>.|TRBJ2-7|TRBV28|.
CASISTDNEQYF
TGTGCCAGCATTTCGACCGACAACGAGCAGTACTTC
>.|TRBJ1-1|TRBV29-1|few
CNVENFVGNTEAFF
TGCAACGTTGAGAATTTCGTGGGGAACACTGAAGCTTTCTTT
>.|TRBJ2-1|TRBV5-4|.
CASSSRLAGSYNEQFF
TGTGCCAGCAGCTCCCGTCTCGCAGGTTCCTACAATGAGCAGTTCTTC